Presented here are 26 T cell receptor beta chains from one specimen sequenced in a study of metastatic and nonmetastatic thyroid tumors. Among the patients, none had received any treatment before thyroid surgery. Using MiXCR, TCRdb re-called clones from the PCR reads. The sample comprises around 22,000 clones, about 40% of which are singletons, and 22% rests with the top ten. Sequences were obtained from blood. These receptor sequences come from a male donor with papillary thyroid cancer or a benign thyroid nodule (not recorded which). Some clones in this sample may be carry-over from other donors' samples.

The chain joins TRBV6-1 to TRBJ1-1; TRBD1 agrees at 9 bases. Germline-derived CDR1 and CDR2 are MNHNS and SASEGT. The CDR3 sequence is 12 residues long. The V and J ends lost 7 bases and 7 bases, in that order; junction bases with no gene match: 4. The CDR3 here is CASNRGQGEAFF. CDR3 coding DNA: TGTGCCAGCAACAGGGGGCAGGGTGAAGCTTTCTTT.

The chain uses TRBV9 and TRBJ2-2; D might be TRBD2 (7 bases). The CDR3 is 18 amino acids. CDR1 and CDR2 (germline): SGDLS, YYNGEE. V shed 4 bases and J shed 0 bases, with 19 bases lying between them. The CDR3 protein is CASSSRGAGYANTGELFF. The CDR3 DNA is TGTGCCAGCAGCTCCCGGGGGGCGGGGTACGCGAACACCGGGGAGCTGTTTTTT.

The chain joins TRBV11-2 to TRBJ1-2; no clear D. Germline V gene sequence: CDR1 SGHAT, CDR2 FQNNGV. Trimming pared 0 bases from V and 14 bases from J, leaving 16 bases between. The CDR3 runs 13 residues. The CDR3 coding sequence is TGTGCCAGCAGCTTAGAATGGGGAGCGCCGTGGACCTTC. It yields the protein CASSLEWGAPWTF.

This clone is medium-sized in the sample. V is TRBV6-2 or TRBV6-3 and J is TRBJ1-6, with TRBD1 as a possible D gene (5 bases). Germline CDR1 and CDR2: MNHEY and SVGEGT. Trimming shortened V by 6 bases and J by 10 bases, and 22 bases separated the two germline ends. There are 16 residues in the CDR3. CDR3 sequence: CASSSLGAGLNSPLHF. CDR3 DNA sequence: TGTGCCAGCAGCTCACTTGGGGCAGGGCTCAACTCACCCCTCCACTTT.

This sequence joins TRBV20-1 and TRBJ2-2; no definite D call. This CDR3 contains 12 residues. The germline V gene encodes CDR1 DFQATT and CDR2 SNEGSKA (reference sequence). Trimming left V 0 bases short and J 8 bases short, with 7 bases between. The CDR3 here is CSARDNRGELFF. The CDR3 bases are TGCAGTGCTAGAGATAATCGGGGGGAGCTGTTTTTT.

This clone is medium-sized in the sample. The chain couples TRBV20-1 to TRBJ1-1; D perhaps matches TRBD1 (6 bases). The CDR3 loop spans 12 amino acids. Germline V lookup: CDR1 DFQATT, CDR2 SNEGSKA (reference sequence). CDR3 in DNA: TGCAGCTCCCTCAGGGGTAACACTGAAGCTTTCTTT. Its translation is CSSLRGNTEAFF.

This clone occurred many times. As the CDR3 is not closed by the conserved phenylalanine or tryptophan, this likely results from a read error. The chain has TRBV7-3 and TRBJ2-1; 7 bases fit TRBD1. CDR3 size: 13 residues. The V gene end was trimmed by 5 bases and the J gene end by 5 bases; junction bases not matched to a gene: 3. Germline loops: CDR1 SGHTA, CDR2 FQGTGA. DNA of the CDR3: TGTGCCAGCAGCATACAGGGGAACAATGAGCAGTTCGTC. Translation gives CASSIQGNNEQFV.

This clone showed up many times. The chain recombines TRBV10-3 with TRBJ2-7; D assignment may be TRBD1 or TRBD2 (6 bases each). V lost 4 bases and J lost 4, with 14 bases in between. The CDR3 sequence is 14 residues long. Germline assignment: CDR1 ENHRY and CDR2 SYGVKD. CDR3 protein: CAISVGGTSYEQYF. In DNA, the CDR3 is TGTGCCATCAGTGTTGGGGGGACATCTTACGAGCAGTACTTC.

V is TRBV20-1 and J is TRBJ1-2; no definite D call. In germline, CDR1 is DFQATT, CDR2 SNEGSKA (reference sequence). The CDR3 is 15 amino acids. The V and J ends lost 3 bases and 3 bases respectively, with 17 bases between them. The CDR3 here is CSASPAGEEDYGYTF. The CDR3 DNA reads as TGCAGTGCTAGCCCGGCCGGGGAAGAGGACTATGGCTACACCTTC.

This clone was detected a few times. The chain has TRBV6-1 and TRBJ1-2; no clear D gene. The CDR3 spans 13 residues. The germline V gene encodes CDR1 MNHNS and CDR2 SASEGT. The ends were cut back, 5 bases at V and 8 bases at J, with 15 bases in the middle. CDR3 coding DNA: TGTGCCAGCAGTCCCCCTCGGGCTACCGGCTACACCTTC. Translation: CASSPPRATGYTF.

This clone was detected ten times or more. This rearrangement joins TRBV2 to TRBJ2-7, with 11 bases aligning to TRBD2. The ends lost 5 bases at V and 3 bases at J; junction bases unmatched: 3. The CDR3 is 14 residues long. Germline CDR1 and CDR2: SNHLY and FYNNEI. The CDR3 protein is CASSTSGSVYEQYF. Written as DNA, the CDR3 is TGTGCCAGCAGTACTAGCGGGAGCGTCTACGAGCAGTACTTC. Supplemented by reference TRBV2 and TRBJ2-7, the full variable domain reads EPEVTQTPSHQVTQMGQEVILRCVPISNHLYFYWYRQILGQKVEFLVSFYNNEISEKSEIFDDQFSVERPDGSNFTLKIRSTKLEDSAMYFCASSTSGSVYEQYFGPGTRLTVT.

This clone showed up just a few times. This chain links TRBV6-1 with TRBJ1-2, with no clear D. The CDR3 length is 14 residues. The V end was cut by 1 base, the J end by 4 bases, with 10 bases between. CDR1 is MNHNS and CDR2 is SASEGT in the germline V gene. The CDR3, as DNA: TGTGCCAGCAGTGAAGATATAAGGTCCTATGGCTACACCTTC. This encodes CASSEDIRSYGYTF.

Judged by abundance, this clone is large. The V and J genes are TRBV4-3 and TRBJ2-7, with TRBD2 matching 11 bases. The CDR3 consists of 15 residues. CDR1 and CDR2 from the germline V gene are LGHNA and YSLEER. Trimming removed 1 base from V and 1 base from J; junction bases left unmatched: 0. The CDR3 loop reads CASSQASGRSYEQYF. The CDR3 coding sequence is TGCGCCAGCAGCCAAGCTAGCGGGAGGTCCTACGAGCAGTACTTC.

This clone was observed a handful of times. The V call is TRBV6-1, the J call TRBJ2-2; 7 bases align to TRBD2. V lost 1 base, J lost 6 bases, and 5 bases stayed unmatched. The length of the CDR3 is 15 residues. Germline CDR1 reads MNHNS; CDR2 reads SASEGT. The CDR3 here is CASSEGLARAGELFF. DNA of the CDR3: TGTGCCAGCAGTGAAGGACTAGCTAGGGCCGGGGAGCTGTTTTTT.

The V call is TRBV18, the J call TRBJ1-5; D is possibly TRBD1 (5 bases). V was cut by 8 bases and J by 1 base, with 9 bases left in between. Germline V gene lookup returns CDR1 KGHSH and CDR2 LQKENI. The CDR3 runs to 13 residues. DNA for the CDR3: TGTGCCAGCCGGGACGGGAGCAATCAGCCCCAGCATTTT. It is translated as CASRDGSNQPQHF.

The table lists this clone with a count of one. The chain couples TRBV20-1 to TRBJ1-1; D gene uncertain. This CDR3 is 12 amino acids long. V was cut by 5 bases and J by 1 base, with 8 bases left in between. CDR1 is DFQATT, CDR2 SNEGSKA, per germline (reference sequence). CDR3 bases: TGCAGTGCTCTCGGGCAGAACACTGAAGCTTTCTTT. Translating gives CSALGQNTEAFF.

The V and J genes are TRBV6-1 and TRBJ2-7; 9 bases line up with TRBD1. With 4 bases clipped from V and 7 bases from J, the junction kept 14 bases outside the gene matches. The germline CDR1 and CDR2 sequences are MNHNS and SASEGT. The length of the CDR3 is 16 residues. The CDR3 is CASSGSGTGYIGEQYF. The DNA for the CDR3 is TGTGCCAGCAGTGGTTCCGGGACAGGGTATATTGGGGAGCAGTACTTC.

The chain is built from TRBV30 and TRBJ2-5; 14 bases agree with TRBD2. Germline V gene data show CDR1 as GTSNPN and CDR2 as SVGIG (reference sequence). There are 16 residues in the CDR3. V gave up 2 bases and J gave up 4 bases; unmatched junction bases: 6. Here the CDR3 DNA reads TGTGCCTGGAGTACGGGACTAGCGGGAGAGCGAGAGACCCAGTACTTC. Its protein product is CAWSTGLAGERETQYF.

Within the sample, this clone is medium-sized (0.01 to 0.1%). The genes are TRBV20-1 and TRBJ1-6; D remains ambiguous. With 0 bases removed from V and 0 bases from J, the gap between germline ends came to 9 bases. CDR1 DFQATT and CDR2 SNEGSKA come from the germline V gene (reference sequence). The CDR3 loop spans 16 amino acids. The CDR3 region has the DNA TGCAGTGCTAGAGATGCTATGAGCTCCTATAATTCACCCCTCCACTTT. It encodes CSARDAMSSYNSPLHF.

This clone was picked up many times. The chain is built from TRBV7-9 and TRBJ2-3; no clear D. Germline-derived CDR1 and CDR2 are SEHNR and FQNEAQ (reference sequence). The CDR3 consists of 12 residues. Trimming shortened V by 5 bases and J by 0 bases, and 3 bases separated the two germline ends. The CDR3 here is CASSPSTDTQYF. The CDR3 DNA follows: TGTGCCAGCAGCCCTAGCACAGATACGCAGTATTTT.

This clone was observed a handful of times. V and J are TRBV6-2 or TRBV6-3 and TRBJ1-6; D gene uncertain. V lost 4 bases to trimming and J lost 4 bases, with 17 bases between them. Germline values: CDR1 MNHEY, CDR2 SVGEGT. The CDR3 runs to 17 residues. CDR3 loop: CASSLGVSRSYNSPLHF. CDR3 bases: TGTGCCAGCAGTTTGGGTGTCTCACGCTCTTATAATTCACCCCTCCACTTT.

The V and J genes are TRBV30 and TRBJ1-1; no clear D gene. Per the germline V gene, CDR1 is GTSNPN and CDR2 is SVGIG (reference sequence). This CDR3 is 14 amino acids long. The V gene lost 3 bases and the J gene lost 0 bases, with 11 bases spanning the gap. CDR3 DNA sequence: TGTGCCTGGAGAGGAGTAGGGATGAACACTGAAGCTTTCTTT. Translation: CAWRGVGMNTEAFF.

DNA of the CDR3: TGTGCCAGCAGCCACCGGACAGGGAATTCTGAAGCTTTCTTT. Translating gives CASSHRTGNSEAFF. The V call is TRBV14, the J call TRBJ1-1; TRBD1 matches at 8 bases. Germline V gives CDR1 SGHDN, CDR2 FVKESK. The CDR3 runs to 14 residues. V shed 3 bases, J shed 6 bases, and the junction held 6 bases outside the gene matches.

This clone was counted at least ten times. The chain is built from TRBV3-1 and TRBJ1-1; no reliable D call. Germline values: CDR1 LGHDT, CDR2 YNNKEL (reference sequence). Trimming took off 2 bases at V and 4 bases at J, with 8 bases between the two ends. This CDR3 has 13 residues. The CDR3 sequence is CASSQQRTTEAFF. The CDR3 coding sequence is TGTGCCAGCAGCCAACAGAGGACCACTGAAGCTTTCTTT.

In this sample, this clone turned up many times. This chain uses TRBV7-6 with TRBJ2-2; D may be TRBD1 (6 bases). Trimming removed 3 bases at V and 3 bases at J, with 11 bases between. CDR3 length: 15 residues. Per the germline V gene, CDR1 is SGHVS and CDR2 is FNYEAQ. The CDR3 DNA reads as TGTGCCAGCAGCTTGGACAGATCCTACACCGGGGAGCTGTTTTTT. Encoded protein: CASSLDRSYTGELFF.

This sequence joins TRBV6-2 or TRBV6-3 and TRBJ2-1, with 11 bases matching TRBD2. This CDR3 is built from 15 residues. In germline, CDR1 is MNHEY, CDR2 SVGEGT. V dropped 2 bases and J dropped 6; count of bases not matched to a gene: 3. CDR3 protein: CASSYELAGGNEQFF. CDR3 DNA: TGTGCCAGCAGTTACGAGCTAGCGGGAGGCAATGAGCAGTTCTTC.